One and the same sample provided the 4 T cell receptor beta chains below, sequenced in a study of OX40 agonist ivuxolimab in advanced cancers. Data came from immunoSEQ multiplex PCR; TCRdb stores just in-frame clones and leaves some out. The data show tens of thousands of clones, with approximately 88% seen just once and more than 8% held by the top ten. The starting material was CD4+ or CD8+ T cells sorted from blood, obtained in a trial of the OX40 agonist ivuxolimab. The origin of the receptors is an adult with an advanced solid tumor such as melanoma, head and neck, liver or kidney cancer.

V gene TRBV28 combines with J gene TRBJ1-3, with a weak D call TRBD1 (5 bases). V was trimmed by 8 bases and J by 4 bases, leaving 12 bases between them. CDR3 length: 13 amino acids. CDR1 and CDR2 from the germline V gene are MDHEN and SYDVKM. Written as DNA, the CDR3 is TGTGCCAGCTCGCAGGGTTACGGAAACACCATATATTTT. This gives the protein CASSQGYGNTIYF.

The chain employs TRBV7-2 and TRBJ2-2, with 10 bases identical to TRBD2. After removal of 2 bases from V and 5 bases from J, the junction contained 2 bases not matched to a gene. This CDR3 is built from 15 residues. In germline, CDR1 is SGHTA, CDR2 FQGNSA. This CDR3 is CASSLLAGVTGELFF. DNA of the CDR3: TGTGCCAGCAGCTTACTAGCGGGAGTAACCGGGGAGCTGTTTTTT.

The genes are TRBV4-2 and TRBJ1-6; TRBD1 matches 8 bases. CDR3 size: 17 residues. CDR1 is LGHNA, CDR2 YNFKEQ, per germline. J was trimmed by 8 bases and V by 3 bases; bases with no gene match: 12. The CDR3: CASSHALSHRGDSPLHF. The DNA of the CDR3 is TGTGCCAGCAGCCATGCCCTTTCCCACAGGGGGGATTCACCCCTCCACTTT.

This chain joins TRBV9 and TRBJ2-7; 9 bases are a match to TRBD1. The CDR3 extends over 14 amino acids. Germline trimming cut 3 bases from V and 3 bases from J; bases unmatched to any gene: 4. CDR1 is SGDLS and CDR2 is YYNGEE in the germline V gene. The CDR3 spells CASSAGGQGYEQYF. The CDR3 coding sequence is TGTGCCAGCAGCGCCGGGGGACAGGGCTACGAGCAGTACTTC.